This TCR beta chain is drawn from a study of OX40 agonist ivuxolimab in advanced cancers. This table comes from immunoSEQ multiplex PCR, and its TCRdb copy is limited to in-frame clones, with some not included. This table has some 110,000 clones, approximately 90% appearing once. Per the germline V gene, CDR1 is SGHTA and CDR2 is FQGNSA. This CDR3 is 15 amino acids long. The V segment lost 2 bases and the J segment 2 bases; nucleotides outside the gene matches: 3. This clone was found a few times. The chain joins TRBV7-2 to TRBJ2-1; 7 bases line up with TRBD1. The sequence derives from an adult with an advanced solid tumor such as melanoma, head and neck, liver or kidney cancer. The material was CD4+ or CD8+ T cells sorted from blood, obtained in a trial of the OX40 agonist ivuxolimab. Here the CDR3 reads CASSLMGQPYNEQFF. DNA for the CDR3: TGTGCCAGCAGCTTAATGGGACAGCCCTACAATGAGCAGTTCTTC.